This T cell receptor beta chain was captured by sequencing in a study of Graves' ophthalmopathy and Graves' hyperthyroidism. Points from the study as a whole: From stable hyperthyroidism, ophthalmopathy was separated by a 13-signature model with 85% to 90% sensitivity and around 80% specificity.

Germline assignment: CDR1 LGHNA and CDR2 YNFKEQ. This CDR3 is built from 12 residues. V lost 2 bases and J lost 5, with 6 bases in between. Ophthalmopathic donors had moderate-to-severe activity, CAS ≥3 and NOSPECS ≥4, with disease that had lasted under 3 months. PBMCs were density-gradient isolated from around 9.2 ml fresh blood. In this sample, this clonotype turned up many times. Antigen unknown. Investigators amplified TCR beta CDR3 regions from RNA transcripts. Scientists carried out first-round RT-PCR using HTBI primers and then a second-round multiplex PCR. TCRdb fed the multiplex PCR reads into MiXCR, producing one record per CDR3 protein. This repertoire shows roughly 480,000 distinct CDR3 sequences, about an eighth found once; its top ten account for 9.5% to 10%.

This TCR came from a woman in her 30s with Graves' ophthalmopathy. The chain links TRBV4-2 to TRBJ2-5; D is ambiguous. Sequenced: blood. CDR3 nucleotide sequence: TGTGCCAGCAGCCAATGGGGTGAGACCCAGTACTTC. Translated, it gives CASSQWGETQYF.